One TCR beta chain is described in this entry. As yet, its antigen is unknown. There are 13 residues in the CDR3. V lost 3 bases, J lost 7 bases, and 9 bases lay in between. The method was immunoSEQ multiplex PCR; TCRdb's version includes in-frame clones alone and lacks a portion of them. The data hold fewer than 7,000 clones, with over 75% observed a single time. This sample stems from a study of T cell responses to AZD1222 COVID-19 vaccine. Overall study results and limits: Baseline seropositivity occurred in only a handful of AZD1222 recipients. Rises in breadth and depth of Spike-specific TCRs came after two AZD1222 doses.

Timing groups of about 4 and about 12 weeks for second doses were pooled. Sequencing was performed on peripheral blood, taken 28 days after the second AZD1222 dose. This TCR derives from an adult who received the AZD1222 COVID-19 vaccine. The chain recombines TRBV12-3 or TRBV12-4 with TRBJ2-2, with D tentatively TRBD2 (5 bases). As DNA, the CDR3 is TGTGCCAGCAGTTTGCGGGTAAACGGGGAGCTGTTTTTT. Its translation is CASSLRVNGELFF.